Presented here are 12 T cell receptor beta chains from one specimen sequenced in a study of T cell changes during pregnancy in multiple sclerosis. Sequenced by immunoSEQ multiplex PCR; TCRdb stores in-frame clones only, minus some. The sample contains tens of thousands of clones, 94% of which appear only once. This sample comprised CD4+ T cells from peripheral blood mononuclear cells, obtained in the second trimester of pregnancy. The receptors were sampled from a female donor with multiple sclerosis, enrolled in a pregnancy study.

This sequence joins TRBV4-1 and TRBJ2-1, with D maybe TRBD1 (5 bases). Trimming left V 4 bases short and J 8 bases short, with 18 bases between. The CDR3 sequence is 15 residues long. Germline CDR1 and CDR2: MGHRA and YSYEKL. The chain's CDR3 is CASSRNGLQEDEQFF. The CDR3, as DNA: TGCGCCAGCAGCCGAAACGGGTTACAGGAAGATGAGCAGTTCTTC.

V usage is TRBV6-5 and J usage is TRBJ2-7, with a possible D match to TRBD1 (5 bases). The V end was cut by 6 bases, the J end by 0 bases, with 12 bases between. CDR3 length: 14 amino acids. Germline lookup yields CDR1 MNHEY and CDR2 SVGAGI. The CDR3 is CASRTVLSSYEQYF. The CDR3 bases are TGTGCCAGCAGGACAGTCCTAAGCTCCTACGAGCAGTACTTC.

CDR3 loop: CAISGGRGGTSEAFF. CDR3 nucleotides: TGTGCCATCAGTGGAGGGAGAGGGGGTACCTCTGAAGCTTTCTTT. The rearrangement joins TRBV10-3 to TRBJ1-1; a weak D match, TRBD1 (6 bases). CDR1 is ENHRY, CDR2 SYGVKD, per germline. This CDR3 is 15 amino acids long. Trimming took off 4 bases at V and 6 bases at J, with 18 bases between the two ends.

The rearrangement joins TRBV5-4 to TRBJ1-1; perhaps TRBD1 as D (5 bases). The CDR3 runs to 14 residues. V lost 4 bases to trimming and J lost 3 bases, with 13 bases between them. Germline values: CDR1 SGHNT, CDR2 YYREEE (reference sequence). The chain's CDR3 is CASSLSPGHTEAFF. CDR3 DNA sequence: TGTGCCAGCAGCCTTAGTCCAGGGCACACTGAAGCTTTCTTT.

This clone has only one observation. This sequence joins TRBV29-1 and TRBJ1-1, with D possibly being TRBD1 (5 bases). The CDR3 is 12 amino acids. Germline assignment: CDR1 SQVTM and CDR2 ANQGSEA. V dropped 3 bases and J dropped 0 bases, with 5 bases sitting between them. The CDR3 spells CSVDRVNTEAFF. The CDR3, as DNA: TGCAGCGTTGACAGGGTGAACACTGAAGCTTTCTTT.

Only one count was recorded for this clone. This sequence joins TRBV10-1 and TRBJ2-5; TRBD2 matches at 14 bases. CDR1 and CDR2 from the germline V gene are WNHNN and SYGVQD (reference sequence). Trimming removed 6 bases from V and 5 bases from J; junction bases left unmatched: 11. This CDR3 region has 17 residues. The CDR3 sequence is CASSLRGLAGESETQYF. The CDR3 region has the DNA TGCGCCAGCAGCTTAAGGGGACTAGCGGGGGAAAGCGAGACCCAGTACTTC.

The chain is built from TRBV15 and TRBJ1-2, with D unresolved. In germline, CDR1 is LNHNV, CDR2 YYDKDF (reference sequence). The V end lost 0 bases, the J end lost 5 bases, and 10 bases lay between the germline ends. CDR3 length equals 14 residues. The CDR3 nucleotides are TGTGCCACCAGCAGAGATCGGGGAAGGTATGGCTACACCTTC. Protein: CATSRDRGRYGYTF.

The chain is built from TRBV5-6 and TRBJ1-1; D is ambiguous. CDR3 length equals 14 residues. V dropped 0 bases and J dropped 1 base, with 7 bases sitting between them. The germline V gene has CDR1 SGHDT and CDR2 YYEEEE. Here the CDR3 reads CASSLEAGNTEAFF. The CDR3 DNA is TGTGCCAGCAGCTTGGAGGCGGGGAACACTGAAGCTTTCTTT.

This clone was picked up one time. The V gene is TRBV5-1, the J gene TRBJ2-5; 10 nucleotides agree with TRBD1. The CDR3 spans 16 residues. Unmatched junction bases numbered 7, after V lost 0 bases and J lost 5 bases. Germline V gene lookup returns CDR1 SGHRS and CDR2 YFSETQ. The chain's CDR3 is CASSLGGQGPSETQYF. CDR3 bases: TGCGCCAGCAGCTTGGGGGGACAGGGGCCTTCTGAGACCCAGTACTTC.

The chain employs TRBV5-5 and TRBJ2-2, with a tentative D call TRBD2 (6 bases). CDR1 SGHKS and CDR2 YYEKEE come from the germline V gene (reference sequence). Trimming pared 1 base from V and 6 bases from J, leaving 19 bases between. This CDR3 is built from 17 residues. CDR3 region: CASSLYVGAGGAGELFF. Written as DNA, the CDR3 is TGTGCCAGCAGCTTGTATGTTGGGGCCGGAGGGGCCGGGGAGCTGTTTTTT.

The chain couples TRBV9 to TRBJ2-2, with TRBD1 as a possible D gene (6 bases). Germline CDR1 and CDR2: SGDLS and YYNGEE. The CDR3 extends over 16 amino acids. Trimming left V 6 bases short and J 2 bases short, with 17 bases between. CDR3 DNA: TGTGCCAGCACCACAGGGTTCCGCTCAAACACCGGGGAGCTGTTTTTT. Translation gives CASTTGFRSNTGELFF.

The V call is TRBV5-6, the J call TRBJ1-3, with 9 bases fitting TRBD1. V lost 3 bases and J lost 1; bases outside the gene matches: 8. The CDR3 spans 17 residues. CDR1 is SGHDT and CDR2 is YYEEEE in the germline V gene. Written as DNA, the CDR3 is TGTGCCAGCAGCTACCCGGACAGGGGAAGGTCTGGAAACACCATATATTTT. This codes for CASSYPDRGRSGNTIYF. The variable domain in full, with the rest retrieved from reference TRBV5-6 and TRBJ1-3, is DAGVTQSPTHLIKTRGQQVTLRCSPKSGHDTVSWYQQALGQGPQFIFQYYEEEERQRGNFPDRFSGHQFPNYSSELNVNALLLGDSALYLCASSYPDRGRSGNTIYFGEGSWLTVV.